This T cell receptor beta chain stems from a study of shared clonotypes between healthy human individuals (dated by TCRdb to 2020 to 2022). Background on the whole study: The cohort included a few men and a couple of women between 18 and 49 years of age. For each donor, three plates each were used for CD4 naive and CD4 memory, two plates were used for CD8 naive, and one plate was used for CD8 memory. Libraries were prepared and TCR repertoires were sequenced by different laboratories using diverse techniques, in order to increase sequencing depth and limit assay-specific biases. Per donor, leukapheresis produced somewhere between about 0.9 and 9.5 billion PBMCs. To estimate repertoire size and how much clonotype sharing occurs between individuals, the study deeply sequenced the blood TCR repertoires of five healthy adults.

The donors were healthy, HIV-negative adults who had no recently reported acute infections or vaccinations. Every donor was a Caucasian adult living in Nashville, Tennessee, USA. CD4+ T cells were enriched by magnetic negative selection; naive cells were then positively selected on CD45RA, and the negative fraction formed the memory subset. Blood was collected by leukapheresis, and PBMCs were isolated by Ficoll-Histopaque density gradient centrifugation and then cryopreserved in liquid nitrogen vapor phase. Purity and quantity of every magnetically sorted T cell population were checked by analytical flow cytometry. From each sorted fraction, genomic DNA was isolated and quantified by UV absorbance on a Nanodrop 2000c. Using the deep immunoSEQ assay, TCR CDR3 regions were amplified from genomic DNA by multiplex PCR. Genomic DNA extracted from each cell subset was distributed evenly over all wells of several immunoSEQ 96-well plates, and each plate served as one replicate. For sorted subsets, around 200 ng genomic DNA, equal to tens of thousands of T cell genomes, was loaded into each replicate PCR. Purified libraries were measured with a Qubit 3.0 fluorometer, size-checked on a Bioanalyzer 2100, and measured again with the KAPA Library Quantification kit. A separate single-read 150-cycle Illumina NextSeq 550 flow cell was used to sequence each immunoSEQ 96-well plate. On the authors' methods: Because only junctional sequences without quality scores were contained in the immunoSEQ output, filtering matching that applied to full-length reads could not be performed. Sequences were annotated with PyIR, a Python wrapper for IgBLAST v1.9, using IMGT germline references to assign V/J genes and CDR3. Reads were filtered out if the reads had weak V/J assignments (E-value above 1e-6), no CDR3, stop codons, out-of-frame junctions, or ambiguous translated residues. V3J clonotypes were defined as sequences sharing the same inferred V gene, J gene, and CDR3 amino acid sequence. Percentage overlap between repertoires was calculated by dividing the number of shared unique clonotypes by the size of the smaller repertoire. Three approaches were used to assess repertoire richness: RTK rarefaction, the Chao1 estimator, and Recon v2.1 estimates of unobserved clonotypes. For all TCRbeta clonotypes obtained by the gDNA method from a few donors, generation probabilities were computed with OLGA. The immuneACCESS repertoire file appears here via TCRdb, limited to in-frame rearrangements. These files lack a portion of the clones; in checked studies, under half of the deficit traces to unresolved V genes, and the cause of the others is not known. Clonal size and the V and J genes are those of that table, whereas D and trimming came from the DNA. Present in this sample are roughly 1,100,000 clones, 60% to 80% of which were seen just once. The ten biggest clones cover over 1.3% of the sample.

In regard to this clone: Its antigen specificity is not known. No much larger clone exists at a distance of one base, and base qualities are not known.

What the authors observed across the whole study: Only blood was sampled, and tissue TCR repertoires likely differ from those in blood. Naive subsets generally had larger estimated clonotype richness than memory subsets did. Clonotypes shared by all four sorted-subset donors showed higher generation probabilities than non-shared clonotypes. Based on pairwise subsampling, the degree of clonotype sharing among donors was expected to be affected by sequencing depth. Rarefaction of sorted-subset datasets indicated incomplete sequencing despite the large sequencing depth. Across a few donors, about 4.5% of naive CD4, approximately 4% of naive CD8, under 2.5% of memory CD4, and approximately 0.42% of memory CD8 clonotypes were shared. Because the study included a small number of donors, the genetic and exposure-history diversity represented was limited.

Sequences were obtained from memory CD4+ T cells sorted from blood. In the paper's terms, the cell subset or site label means: CD45RA-negative fraction. The TCR sequence derives from a man younger than 35 in good health.

The sequenced DNA is TGCGCCAGCAGCCCGCAGTCGAACAACATTCCGGATGAGCAGTTCTTC. It encodes CASSPQSNNIPDEQFF. Recombination joined TRBV4-3 with TRBJ2-1; there is no confident call for the D gene. Relative to germline, V is 4 bases shorter and J is 8 bases shorter, with 21 bases between their ends. Including cysteine and phenylalanine, the CDR3 has 16 amino acids. Of all the DNA, just the CDR3 is kept, 48 bases in frame from base 1. CDR1 LGHNA and CDR2 YSLEER are derived from the germline V gene.